The 29 T cell receptor beta chains below come from one sample, sequenced in a study of T cell changes during pregnancy in multiple sclerosis. The method was immunoSEQ multiplex PCR; TCRdb's version includes in-frame clones alone and lacks a portion of them. This sample has 65,000 to 95,000 clones, with 90% to 95% found just once. Here the sequenced sample was peripheral blood, taken after pregnancy. All receptors come from a female donor in good health, enrolled as a control in a pregnancy study.

The chain uses TRBV6-6 and TRBJ2-3; 8 bases line up with TRBD2. Germline CDR1 reads MNHNY; CDR2 reads SVGAGI (reference sequence). V trimming: 6 bases; J trimming: 1 base; junction bases outside the gene matches: 9. This CDR3 is 16 amino acids long. The CDR3 DNA is TGTGCCAGCAGCATAGGGGCCGGGAGGGGCACAGATACGCAGTATTTT. Translation: CASSIGAGRGTDTQYF.

The rearrangement uses TRBV19 and TRBJ2-7, with 10 bases lining up with TRBD1. The ends lost 3 bases at V and 7 bases at J; junction bases unmatched: 6. Per the germline V gene, CDR1 is LNHDA and CDR2 is SQIVND (reference sequence). The CDR3 covers 14 residues. CDR3 nucleotide sequence: TGTGCCAGTAGTATTTGGGACAGGGGTGATGAGCAGTACTTC. Amino acids: CASSIWDRGDEQYF.

The J gene is TRBJ1-4, the V gene TRBV5-5, with D perhaps matching TRBD1 (6 bases). The CDR3 spans 15 residues. With 4 bases removed from V and 5 bases from J, the gap between germline ends came to 15 bases. Per germline, CDR1 SGHKS and CDR2 YYEKEE (reference sequence). CDR3 DNA sequence: TGTGCCAGCAGCCCAGAGGGGGTCCTGAATGAAAAACTGTTTTTT. Its translation: CASSPEGVLNEKLFF.

In the case of this clone: Other DNA sequences of this sample code for an identical CDR3. This chain uses TRBV18 with TRBJ1-2; no definite D call. Per the germline V gene, CDR1 is KGHSH and CDR2 is LQKENI. There are 12 residues in the CDR3. Trimming pared 5 bases from V and 4 bases from J, leaving 8 bases between. CDR3 region: CASSEGPYGYTF. The CDR3 DNA is TGTGCCAGCTCAGAGGGCCCCTATGGCTACACCTTC.

J is TRBJ1-5 and V is TRBV28; perhaps TRBD1 as D (5 bases). Germline-derived CDR1 and CDR2 are MDHEN and SYDVKM. Trimming pared 8 bases from V and 4 bases from J, leaving 12 bases between. This CDR3 contains 13 residues. In nucleotides, the CDR3 is TGTGCCAGCCTAACAACAGGAAATCAGCCCCAGCATTTT. It encodes CASLTTGNQPQHF.

The CDR3 spells CASSPDRLNTEAFF. CDR3 DNA sequence: TGTGCCAGCAGCCCAGACAGATTGAACACTGAAGCTTTCTTT. V is TRBV7-9 and J is TRBJ1-1; tentatively, D is TRBD1 (5 bases). The V end was cut by 5 bases, the J end by 0 bases, with 10 bases between. Germline V gene lookup returns CDR1 SEHNR and CDR2 FQNEAQ (reference sequence). This CDR3 is built from 14 residues.

J is TRBJ2-5 and V is TRBV7-9, with TRBD1 matching over 8 bases. The length of the CDR3 is 17 residues. Losses at the gene ends were 5 bases for V and 4 bases for J; bases not matched to a gene: 15. Per the germline V gene, CDR1 is SEHNR and CDR2 is FQNEAQ (reference sequence). CDR3 DNA: TGTGCCAGCAGCACACGATCCGGACAGGGAGTGGGAGAGACCCAGTACTTC. This translates into CASSTRSGQGVGETQYF.

This chain links TRBV6-5 with TRBJ1-1; a weak D match, TRBD1 (6 bases). V was trimmed by 6 bases and J by 0 bases, leaving 14 bases between them. Per the germline V gene, CDR1 is MNHEY and CDR2 is SVGAGI. The CDR3 runs to 15 residues. The CDR3 nucleotides are TGTGCCAGCAGCGCTCTCGACAGGTTGAACACTGAAGCTTTCTTT. The encoded protein is CASSALDRLNTEAFF.

This clone was observed a single time. The chain has TRBV19 and TRBJ2-7, with D maybe TRBD1 (6 bases). This CDR3 region has 15 residues. The V end lost 4 bases, the J end lost 7 bases, and 20 bases lay between the germline ends. In germline, CDR1 is LNHDA, CDR2 SQIVND (reference sequence). DNA for the CDR3: TGTGCCAGTAGTACCCGGTTTGAGGGGCAGGGGGAGCAGTACTTC. Translated: CASSTRFEGQGEQYF.

This clone has a handful of counts. V and J are TRBV6-1 and TRBJ2-3, with D maybe TRBD1 (5 bases). The V and J ends lost 5 bases and 1 base respectively, with 13 bases between them. Germline CDR1 is MNHNS and CDR2 is SASEGT. This CDR3 has 15 amino acids. The CDR3 sequence: CASSPGQSRTDTQYF. Here the CDR3 DNA reads TGTGCCAGCAGTCCCGGACAATCCCGCACAGATACGCAGTATTTT.

CDR3 sequence reads: CATSRDTNTGELFF. In DNA form, the CDR3 reads TGTGCCACCTCCCGGGACACGAACACCGGGGAGCTGTTTTTT. The chain has TRBV9 and TRBJ2-2; D is possibly TRBD1 (6 bases). V lost 9 bases to trimming and J lost 0 bases, with 12 bases between them. CDR3 length: 14 amino acids. CDR1 SGDLS and CDR2 YYNGEE come from the germline V gene.

The chain joins TRBV5-4 to TRBJ2-3; the match to TRBD2 covers 7 bases. V shed 5 bases, J shed 0 bases, and the junction held 6 bases outside the gene matches. The length of the CDR3 is 15 residues. Germline V gives CDR1 SGHNT, CDR2 YYREEE (reference sequence). This chain's CDR3 is CASRSGGYSTDTQYF. The CDR3 DNA reads TGTGCCAGCAGATCCGGGGGGTATAGCACAGATACGCAGTATTTT.

The V call is TRBV9, the J call TRBJ2-3, with D possibly TRBD2 on 6 matching bases. CDR3 length: 14 residues. The V gene's germline CDR1 is SGDLS and CDR2 YYNGEE. V lost 4 bases and J 13 bases, leaving 22 bases between the germline ends. In DNA form, the CDR3 reads TGTGCCAGCAGCACTCGACTAGAGGGAGGTTGGGAGTATTTT. Its protein is CASSTRLEGGWEYF.

About this clone itself: Other DNA sequences in the sample encode the same CDR3. This chain connects TRBV20-1 to TRBJ2-5, with D uncertain. The germline V and J ends were trimmed by 0 bases and 4 bases, with 3 bases remaining between them. Germline V gives CDR1 DFQATT, CDR2 SNEGSKA (reference sequence). The CDR3 totals 11 residues. The DNA of the CDR3 is TGCAGTGCTAGAGATAGAGAGACCCAGTACTTC. Translating it yields CSARDRETQYF.

Of note for this clone: The sample has other DNA sequences that encode this CDR3 too. The chain is built from TRBV18 and TRBJ2-2; 11 nucleotides match TRBD2. V shed 3 bases, J shed 4 bases, and the junction held 4 bases outside the gene matches. The CDR3 is 16 amino acids. Germline values: CDR1 KGHSH, CDR2 LQKENI. The DNA of the CDR3 is TGTGCCAGCTCACCGCTAGCGGGAGGACCCACCGGGGAGCTGTTTTTT. Protein sequence: CASSPLAGGPTGELFF. The full variable domain, with the rest looked up from reference TRBV18 and TRBJ2-2, is NAGVMQNPRHLVRRRGQEARLRCSPMKGHSHVYWYRQLPEEGLKFMVYLQKENIIDESGMPKERFSAEFPKEGPSILRIQQVVRGDSAAYFCASSPLAGGPTGELFFGEGSRLTVL.

V is TRBV7-3 and J is TRBJ2-1; perhaps TRBD2 as D (6 bases). The CDR3 has 14 residues. CDR1 and CDR2 (germline): SGHTA, FQGTGA. V was pared by 2 bases and J by 5 bases, with 10 bases between. The CDR3 here is CASSLVGRNNEQFF. CDR3 coding DNA: TGTGCCAGCAGCTTAGTCGGGAGAAACAATGAGCAGTTCTTC.

The chain has TRBV18 and TRBJ2-1, with TRBD2 identical over 8 bases. Germline V gene lookup returns CDR1 KGHSH and CDR2 LQKENI. V trimming: 6 bases; J trimming: 7 bases; junction bases outside the gene matches: 14. The CDR3 is made up of 16 amino acids. The CDR3 sequence: CASSPSSGGLWNEQFF. The CDR3, as DNA: TGTGCCAGCTCCCCCAGTTCGGGAGGGTTGTGGAATGAGCAGTTCTTC.

The CDR3 bases are TGTGCCAGCAGTTTTCAGTACTACGAGCAGTACTTC. Its protein is CASSFQYYEQYF. V gene TRBV7-9 combines with J gene TRBJ2-7; no reliable D call. The CDR3 runs to 12 residues. Germline V gives CDR1 SEHNR, CDR2 FQNEAQ (reference sequence). Trimming left V 6 bases short and J 3 bases short, with 9 bases between.

The chain recombines TRBV9 with TRBJ2-7, with TRBD1 matching over 9 bases. The ends lost 5 bases at V and 3 bases at J; junction bases unmatched: 6. Germline CDR1 reads SGDLS; CDR2 reads YYNGEE. The CDR3 spans 14 residues. This CDR3 reads CASSSGTGYYEQYF. DNA of the CDR3: TGTGCCAGCAGTTCCGGGACAGGGTACTACGAGCAGTACTTC.

The chain links TRBV27 to TRBJ2-3, with TRBD1 matching over 9 bases. V lost 5 bases and J lost 2; bases outside the gene matches: 8. CDR3 length: 16 amino acids. In germline, CDR1 is MNHEY, CDR2 SMNVEV (reference sequence). In DNA form, the CDR3 reads TGTGCCAGCAGTCAAGGGACAGGGACCCCCACAGATACGCAGTATTTT. Protein product: CASSQGTGTPTDTQYF.

The chain has TRBV6-4 and TRBJ2-7; 10 bases map to TRBD2. Unmatched junction bases numbered 3, after V lost 4 bases and J lost 3 bases. This CDR3 has 14 amino acids. Germline V gene lookup returns CDR1 MRHNA and CDR2 SNTAGT. CDR3 nucleotide sequence: TGTGCCAGCAGTGTGGCTAGCGGGAGCTACGAGCAGTACTTC. Amino acid sequence: CASSVASGSYEQYF.

V gene TRBV4-2 combines with J gene TRBJ2-7; D gene uncertain. The CDR3 spans 15 residues. CDR1 and CDR2 (germline): LGHNA, YNFKEQ. Trimming removed 0 bases at V and 5 bases at J, with 14 bases between. The CDR3 spells CASSQEYASRNEQYF. CDR3 bases: TGTGCCAGCAGCCAAGAATACGCTAGTCGCAACGAGCAGTACTTC.

The V gene is TRBV9, the J gene TRBJ2-7; no clear D gene. The CDR3 is made up of 14 amino acids. The germline CDR1 and CDR2 sequences are SGDLS and YYNGEE. Trimming removed 4 bases at V and 0 bases at J, with 11 bases between. CDR3 sequence: CASSPSPSSYEQYF. The CDR3 DNA sequence: TGTGCCAGCAGCCCCAGTCCCAGCTCCTACGAGCAGTACTTC.

The chain recombines TRBV6-5 with TRBJ2-2, with TRBD1 as a possible D gene (5 bases). Germline CDR1 and CDR2: MNHEY and SVGAGI. The CDR3 loop spans 13 amino acids. Between the trimmed V and J ends, which lost 6 bases and 4 bases, there was a span of 9 bases. CDR3 bases: TGTGCCAGCAGACCGACAGTCACCGGGGAGCTGTTTTTT. This translates into CASRPTVTGELFF.

The genes are TRBV30 and TRBJ2-1, with 7 bases identical to TRBD1. Germline CDR1 and CDR2: GTSNPN and SVGIG (reference sequence). This CDR3 comprises 14 residues. J lost 3 bases, V lost 1 base, and 3 bases had no gene match. CDR3 loop: CAWSGDSNYNEQFF. The CDR3 DNA is TGTGCCTGGAGTGGGGACAGCAACTACAATGAGCAGTTCTTC.

This chain uses TRBV7-9 with TRBJ1-1; 8 nucleotides line up with TRBD1. This CDR3 has 15 residues. V trimming: 5 bases; J trimming: 1 base; junction bases outside the gene matches: 6. CDR1 and CDR2 from the germline V gene are SEHNR and FQNEAQ (reference sequence). CDR3 DNA: TGTGCCAGCAGCCCGAGGACAGGGAGGAACACTGAAGCTTTCTTT. Translation: CASSPRTGRNTEAFF.

J is TRBJ2-7 and V is TRBV19, with 9 bases fitting TRBD2. Germline-derived CDR1 and CDR2 are LNHDA and SQIVND (reference sequence). There are 14 residues in the CDR3. V was pared by 3 bases and J by 4 bases, with 4 bases of the junction left unmatched. The CDR3 sequence is CASSMTSGIYEQYF. CDR3 in DNA: TGTGCCAGTAGTATGACTAGCGGAATATACGAGCAGTACTTC.

The chain joins TRBV5-4 to TRBJ1-2, with D unresolved. V was cut by 2 bases and J by 2 bases, with 10 bases left in between. The CDR3 spans 14 residues. Germline V gives CDR1 SGHNT, CDR2 YYREEE (reference sequence). This chain's CDR3 is CASSLKMENYGYTF. CDR3 sequence (DNA): TGTGCCAGCAGCTTAAAGATGGAGAACTATGGCTACACCTTC.

The chain links TRBV7-2 to TRBJ1-2; tentatively, D is TRBD1 (6 bases). Germline V CDR1 and CDR2: SGHTA, FQGNSA. This CDR3 spans 15 amino acids. Trimming removed 7 bases at V and 4 bases at J, with 19 bases between. The CDR3 loop reads CASTPTIRQVYGYTF. CDR3 DNA: TGTGCCAGCACCCCTACAATCCGACAGGTCTATGGCTACACCTTC.